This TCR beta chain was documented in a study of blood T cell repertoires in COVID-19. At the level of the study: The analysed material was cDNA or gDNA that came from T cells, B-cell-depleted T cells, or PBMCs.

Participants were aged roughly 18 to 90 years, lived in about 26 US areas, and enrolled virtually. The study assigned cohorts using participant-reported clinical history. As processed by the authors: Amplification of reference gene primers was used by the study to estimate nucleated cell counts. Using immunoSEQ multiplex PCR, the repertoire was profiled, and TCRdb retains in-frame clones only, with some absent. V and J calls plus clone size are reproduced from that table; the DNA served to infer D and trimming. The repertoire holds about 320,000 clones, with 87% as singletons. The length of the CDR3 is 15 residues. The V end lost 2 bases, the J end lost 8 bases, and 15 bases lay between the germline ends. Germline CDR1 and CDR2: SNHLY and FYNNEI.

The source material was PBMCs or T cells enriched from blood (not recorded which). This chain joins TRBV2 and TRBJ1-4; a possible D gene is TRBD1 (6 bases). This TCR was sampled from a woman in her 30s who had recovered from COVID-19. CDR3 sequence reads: CASSEQGPTGEKLFF. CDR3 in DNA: TGTGCCAGCAGTGAACAGGGGCCCACGGGAGAAAAACTGTTTTTT. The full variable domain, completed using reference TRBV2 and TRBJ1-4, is EPEVTQTPSHQVTQMGQEVILRCVPISNHLYFYWYRQILGQKVEFLVSFYNNEISEKSEIFDDQFSVERPDGSNFTLKIRSTKLEDSAMYFCASSEQGPTGEKLFFGSGTQLSVL.